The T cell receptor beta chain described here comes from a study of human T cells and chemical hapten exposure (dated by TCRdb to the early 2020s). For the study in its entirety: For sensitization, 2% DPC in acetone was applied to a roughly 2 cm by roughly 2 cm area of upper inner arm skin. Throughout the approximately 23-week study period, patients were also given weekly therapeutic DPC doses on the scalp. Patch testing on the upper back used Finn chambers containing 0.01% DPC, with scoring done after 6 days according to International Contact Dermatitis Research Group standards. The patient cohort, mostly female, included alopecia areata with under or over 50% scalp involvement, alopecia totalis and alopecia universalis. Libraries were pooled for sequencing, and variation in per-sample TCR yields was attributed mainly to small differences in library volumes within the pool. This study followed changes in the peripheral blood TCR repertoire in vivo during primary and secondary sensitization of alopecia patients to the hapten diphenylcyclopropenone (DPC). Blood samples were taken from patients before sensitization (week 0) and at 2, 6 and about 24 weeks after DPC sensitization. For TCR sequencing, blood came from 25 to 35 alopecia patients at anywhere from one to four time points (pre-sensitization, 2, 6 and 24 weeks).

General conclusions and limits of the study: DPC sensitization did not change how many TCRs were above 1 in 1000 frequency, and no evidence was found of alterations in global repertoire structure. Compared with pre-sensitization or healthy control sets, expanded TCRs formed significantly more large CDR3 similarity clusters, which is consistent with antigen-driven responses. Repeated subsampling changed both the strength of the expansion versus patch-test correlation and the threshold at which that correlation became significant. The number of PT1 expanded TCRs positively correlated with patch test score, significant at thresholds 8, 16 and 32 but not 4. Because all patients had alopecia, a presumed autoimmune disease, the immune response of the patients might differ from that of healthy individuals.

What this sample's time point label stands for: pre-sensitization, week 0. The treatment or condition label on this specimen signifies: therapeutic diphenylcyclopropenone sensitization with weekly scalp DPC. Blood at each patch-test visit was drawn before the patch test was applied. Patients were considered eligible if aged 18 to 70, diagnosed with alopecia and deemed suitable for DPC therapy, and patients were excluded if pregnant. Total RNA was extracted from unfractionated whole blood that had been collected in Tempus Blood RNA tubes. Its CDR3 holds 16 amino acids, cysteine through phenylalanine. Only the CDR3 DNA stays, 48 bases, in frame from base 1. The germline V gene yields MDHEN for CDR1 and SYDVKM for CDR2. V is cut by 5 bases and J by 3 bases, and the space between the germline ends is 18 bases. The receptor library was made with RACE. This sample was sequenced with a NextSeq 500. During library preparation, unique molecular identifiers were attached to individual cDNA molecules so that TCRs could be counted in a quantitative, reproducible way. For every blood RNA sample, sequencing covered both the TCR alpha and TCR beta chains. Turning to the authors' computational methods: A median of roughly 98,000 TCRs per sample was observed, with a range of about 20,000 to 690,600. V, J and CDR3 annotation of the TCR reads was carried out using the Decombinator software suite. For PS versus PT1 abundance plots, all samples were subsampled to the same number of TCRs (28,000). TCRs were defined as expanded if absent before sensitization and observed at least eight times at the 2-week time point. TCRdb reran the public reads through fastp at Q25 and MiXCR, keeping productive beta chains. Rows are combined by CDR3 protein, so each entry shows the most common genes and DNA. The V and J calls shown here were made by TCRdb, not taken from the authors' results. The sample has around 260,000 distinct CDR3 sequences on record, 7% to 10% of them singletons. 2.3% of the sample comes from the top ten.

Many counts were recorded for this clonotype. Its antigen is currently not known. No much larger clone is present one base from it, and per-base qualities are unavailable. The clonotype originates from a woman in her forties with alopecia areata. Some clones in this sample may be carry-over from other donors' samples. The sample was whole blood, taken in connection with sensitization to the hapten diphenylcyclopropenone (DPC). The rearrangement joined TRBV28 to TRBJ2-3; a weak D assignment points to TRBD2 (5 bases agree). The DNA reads TGTGCCAGCAGTCCCTACACCTCTAGCACGACAGATACGCAGTATTTT. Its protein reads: CASSPYTSSTTDTQYF. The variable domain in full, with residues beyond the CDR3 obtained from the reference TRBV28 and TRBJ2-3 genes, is DVKVTQSSRYLVKRTGEKVFLECVQDMDHENMFWYRQDPGLGLRLIYFSYDVKMKEKGDIPEGYSVSREKKERFSLILESASTNQTSMYLCASSPYTSSTTDTQYFGPGTRLTVL.